A single TCR beta chain is shown here with its context. This sample is drawn from a study of blood T cell repertoires in COVID-19. V lost 0 bases and J lost 13; bases outside the gene matches: 11. This CDR3 region has 14 residues. CDR1 and CDR2 (germline): SGHNT, YYREEE (reference sequence). Measured with immunoSEQ multiplex PCR; TCRdb has only the in-frame clones, and not every one. The data show some 120,000 clones, 70% to 80% seen once. Sequenced input: peripheral blood. This TCR came from a human donor in a cohort sampled during active COVID-19. This rearrangement joins TRBV5-4 to TRBJ2-7; 9 positions agree with TRBD1. Here the CDR3 reads CASSLGPRTGEPYF. The CDR3 DNA sequence: TGTGCCAGCAGCTTGGGTCCAAGGACAGGGGAACCCTACTTC.